The 18 T cell receptor beta chains listed next were all sequenced from one sample in a study of cytomegalovirus exposure and HLA in healthy donors. The PCR was carried out with 60 Vbeta primers and 13 Jbeta primers. Clones were read by immunoSEQ multiplex PCR, and TCRdb kept only the in-frame ones, dropping some. The sample has around 130,000 clones; approximately 70% are singletons. Source material: PBMCs. The origin of the receptors is an older woman in good health and CMV-seropositive.

The CDR3 bases are TGTGCCAGTAATCCCAGGGGCGCGGTGGAAAAACTGTTTTTT. It translates to CASNPRGAVEKLFF. V and J are TRBV19 and TRBJ1-4, with a possible D match to TRBD1 (6 bases). The CDR3 has 14 amino acids. Germline V gives CDR1 LNHDA, CDR2 SQIVND (reference sequence). Trimming stripped 7 bases from V and 8 bases from J, with 17 bases between. Drawing the rest from reference TRBV19 and TRBJ1-4, the complete variable domain is DGGITQSPKYLFRKEGQNVTLSCEQNLNHDAMYWYRQDPGQGLRLIYYSQIVNDFQKGDIAEGYSVSREKKESFPLTVTSAQKNPTAFYLCASNPRGAVEKLFFGSGTQLSVL.

This sequence joins TRBV29-1 and TRBJ2-7; no firm D call. The CDR3 has 11 amino acids. CDR1 is SQVTM, CDR2 ANQGSEA, per germline. Deletions cut 5 bases from V and 4 bases from J, with 9 bases between. The CDR3 protein is CSVSVRYEQYF. CDR3 nucleotide sequence: TGCAGCGTTAGTGTGCGGTACGAGCAGTACTTC.

V gene TRBV5-1 combines with J gene TRBJ2-7; D uncertain. The CDR3 extends over 13 amino acids. The germline V and J ends were trimmed by 4 bases and 9 bases, with 17 bases remaining between them. Germline CDR1 reads SGHRS; CDR2 reads YFSETQ. The CDR3 coding sequence is TGCGCCAGCAGCCCCGACACCTCCCTGGGGCAGTACTTC. It codes for CASSPDTSLGQYF.

This clone was picked up one time. The chain is built from TRBV2 and TRBJ1-1; D call uncertain. Trimming pared 4 bases from V and 4 bases from J, leaving 13 bases between. The CDR3 is 14 amino acids. The V gene's germline CDR1 is SNHLY and CDR2 FYNNEI. The CDR3 DNA reads TGTGCCAGCAGTGGGGCAAGCAGCACCACTGAAGCTTTCTTT. As protein: CASSGASSTTEAFF.

This clone has more than one count but fewer than ten. This sequence joins TRBV4-1 and TRBJ1-2; D not resolved. Trimming stripped 6 bases from V and 1 base from J, with 12 bases between. The germline V gene has CDR1 MGHRA and CDR2 YSYEKL. The CDR3 totals 14 residues. The DNA of the CDR3 is TGCGCCAGCAGGGGCGGAGGACGTAACTATGGCTACACCTTC. Its translation: CASRGGGRNYGYTF.

The gene calls are TRBV20-1 and TRBJ2-7, with D uncertain. V gave up 6 bases and J gave up 6 bases, with 12 bases separating them. CDR1 and CDR2 from the germline V gene are DFQATT and SNEGSKA (reference sequence). The CDR3 length is 11 residues. The CDR3 reads CSAPSYFEQYF. CDR3 DNA: TGCAGTGCACCCTCCTATTTCGAGCAGTACTTC.

This clone occurred a few times. The chain combines TRBV5-4 with TRBJ2-3; weak D call: TRBD2 (5 bases). The germline gives CDR1 SGHNT, CDR2 YYREEE (reference sequence). Trimming left V 2 bases short and J 0 bases short, with 10 bases between. The CDR3 runs 15 residues. As DNA, the CDR3 is TGTGCCAGCAGCTTCGCAGGCGGGAGCACAGATACGCAGTATTTT. Translating it yields CASSFAGGSTDTQYF.

The CDR3 loop is CASSLQINTEAFF. The CDR3 nucleotides read TGTGCCAGCTCACTTCAGATTAACACTGAAGCTTTCTTT. V gene TRBV18 combines with J gene TRBJ1-1; no firm D call. Trimming cost V 4 bases and J 2 bases, with 8 bases left between them. Germline V CDR1 and CDR2: KGHSH, LQKENI. CDR3 length: 13 amino acids.

V usage is TRBV5-4 and J usage is TRBJ2-5, with 10 bases lining up with TRBD2. Losses at the gene ends were 2 bases for V and 3 bases for J; bases not matched to a gene: 4. Germline CDR1 and CDR2: SGHNT and YYREEE (reference sequence). This CDR3 is 15 amino acids long. The CDR3 DNA is TGTGCCAGCAGCTTCAGCGGGGGGGCAGAAGAGACCCAGTACTTC. Its protein product is CASSFSGGAEETQYF. The variable domain in full, completed from reference TRBV5-4 and TRBJ2-5, reads ETGVTQSPTHLIKTRGQQVTLRCSSQSGHNTVSWYQQALGQGPQFIFQYYREEENGRGNFPPRFSGLQFPNYSSELNVNALELDDSALYLCASSFSGGAEETQYFGPGTRLLVL.

This clone was seen once. The V gene is TRBV7-9, the J gene TRBJ1-1; TRBD1 aligns across 8 bases. Germline V CDR1 and CDR2: SEHNR, FQNEAQ (reference sequence). Germline trimming cut 8 bases from V and 5 bases from J; bases unmatched to any gene: 10. The CDR3 runs to 14 residues. CDR3: CASGQGARVTEAFF. CDR3 sequence (DNA): TGTGCCAGCGGCCAGGGGGCTAGAGTTACTGAAGCTTTCTTT.

Turning to this clone: Relative to the germline gene, one junction end is altered; a read error may explain this. V is TRBV7-9 and J is TRBJ2-5; the D gene is possibly TRBD1 (6 bases). The CDR3 spans 14 residues. Germline V gene lookup returns CDR1 SEHNR and CDR2 FQNEAQ (reference sequence). The CDR3 bases are TGTACCAGCAGCCTAAGGACAGTCCAAGAGACCCAGTACTTC. It translates to CTSSLRTVQETQYF.

There are a few counts of this clone. V is TRBV6-1 and J is TRBJ1-3, with a tentative D call TRBD1 (5 bases). CDR3 size: 16 residues. CDR1 and CDR2 from the germline V gene are MNHNS and SASEGT. Trimming cost V 1 base and J 2 bases, with 12 bases left between them. The CDR3 loop reads CASSEVDGGAGNTIYF. Here the CDR3 DNA reads TGTGCCAGCAGTGAAGTGGACGGAGGGGCTGGAAACACCATATATTTT.

This rearrangement joins TRBV15 to TRBJ1-5; D may be TRBD1 (6 bases). Germline V gives CDR1 LNHNV, CDR2 YYDKDF (reference sequence). The CDR3 contains 18 residues. The ends were cut back, 0 bases at V and 2 bases at J, with 17 bases in the middle. The CDR3 reads CATSRDSLQGVGNQPQHF. For the CDR3, the DNA is TGTGCCACCAGCAGAGATAGCCTACAGGGAGTGGGCAATCAGCCCCAGCATTTT.

J is TRBJ1-6 and V is TRBV6-5; the match to TRBD1 covers 8 bases. CDR1 is MNHEY, CDR2 SVGAGI, per germline. This CDR3 has 13 amino acids. The J segment lost 7 bases and the V segment lost 8 bases, leaving 4 bases of the junction unmatched. The CDR3 here is CASHGTGNSPLHF. For the CDR3, the DNA is TGTGCCAGCCACGGGACAGGAAATTCACCCCTCCACTTT.

The chain has TRBV6-5 and TRBJ1-6, with D possibly being TRBD1 (5 bases). From germline, CDR1 is MNHEY and CDR2 SVGAGI. The CDR3 consists of 14 residues. Trimming pared 6 bases from V and 8 bases from J, leaving 14 bases between. The CDR3 DNA reads as TGTGCCAGCAGCGCGGGACTGGGAGATTCACCCCTCCACTTT. Translation: CASSAGLGDSPLHF.

The chain has TRBV7-8 and TRBJ1-5, with 10 bases matching TRBD1. The V and J ends lost 1 base and 6 bases, in that order; junction bases with no gene match: 3. The CDR3 runs to 15 residues. Germline V gives CDR1 SGHVS, CDR2 FQNEAQ. The CDR3 bases are TGTGCCAGCAGCTTAGTTGGGACAGGGGTTCAGCCCCAGCATTTT. Its translation is CASSLVGTGVQPQHF.

The rearrangement uses TRBV9 and TRBJ1-3; D not certain. The CDR3 is 15 residues long. Germline CDR1 reads SGDLS; CDR2 reads YYNGEE. V was shortened by 4 bases and J by 4 bases, with 15 bases between the two germline ends. CDR3 DNA sequence: TGTGCCAGCAGCTCGGGGTCCGTGGGGGGAAACACCATATATTTT. Protein sequence: CASSSGSVGGNTIYF.

The chain has TRBV19 and TRBJ1-1; 8 positions agree with TRBD1. The germline V gene has CDR1 LNHDA and CDR2 SQIVND (reference sequence). V was clipped by 6 bases and J by 4 bases; unmatched bases: 10. The length of the CDR3 is 15 residues. The CDR3: CASRGQVGRSTEAFF. CDR3 coding DNA: TGTGCCAGTAGGGGACAGGTGGGAAGGAGCACTGAAGCTTTCTTT.